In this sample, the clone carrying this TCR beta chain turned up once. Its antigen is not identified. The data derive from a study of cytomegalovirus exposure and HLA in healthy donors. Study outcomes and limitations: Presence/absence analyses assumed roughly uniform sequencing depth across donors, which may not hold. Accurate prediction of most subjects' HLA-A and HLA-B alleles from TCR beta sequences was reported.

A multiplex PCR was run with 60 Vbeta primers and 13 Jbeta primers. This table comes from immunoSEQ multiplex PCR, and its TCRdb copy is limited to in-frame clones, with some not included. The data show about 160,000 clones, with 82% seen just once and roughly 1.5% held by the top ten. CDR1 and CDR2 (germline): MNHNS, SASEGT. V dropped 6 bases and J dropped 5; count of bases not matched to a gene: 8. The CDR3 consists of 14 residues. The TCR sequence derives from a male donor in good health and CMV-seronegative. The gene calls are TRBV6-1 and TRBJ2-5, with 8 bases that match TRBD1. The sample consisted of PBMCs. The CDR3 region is CASSARTGWETQYF. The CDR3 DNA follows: TGTGCCAGCAGCGCTCGGACAGGGTGGGAGACCCAGTACTTC.